The 27 T cell receptor beta chains given below trace back to one sample, sequenced in a study of blood T cell repertoires in COVID-19. Assay: immunoSEQ multiplex PCR; the TCRdb copy retains only in-frame clones and omits some. The table has approximately 110,000 clones, less than 85% seen once; the top ten hold 20% to 25%. The sequenced material came from peripheral blood. These receptors were taken from a man between 65 and 80 years old with active or convalescent COVID-19.

The chain has TRBV5-1 and TRBJ2-1; 7 bases agree with TRBD2. This CDR3 contains 16 residues. Germline CDR1 and CDR2: SGHRS and YFSETQ. J lost 4 bases, V lost 0 bases, and 7 bases had no gene match. The CDR3 coding sequence is TGCGCCAGCAGCTTGGGCGCAGCGGGGCTATACAATGAGCAGTTCTTC. It specifies CASSLGAAGLYNEQFF.

The gene calls are TRBV7-9 and TRBJ2-2, with 7 bases fitting TRBD2. From germline, CDR1 is SEHNR and CDR2 FQNEAQ (reference sequence). The CDR3 has 14 amino acids. The V segment lost 1 base and the J segment 6 bases; nucleotides outside the gene matches: 2. CDR3 sequence (DNA): TGTGCCAGCAGCTTAGGACTAGCTCCCGGGGAGCTGTTTTTT. Its protein is CASSLGLAPGELFF. The full variable domain, its missing parts supplied by reference TRBV7-9 and TRBJ2-2, is DTGVSQNPRHKITKRGQNVTFRCDPISEHNRLYWYRQTLGQGPEFLTYFQNEAQLEKSRLLSDRFSAERPKGSFSTLEIQRTEQGDSAMYLCASSLGLAPGELFFGEGSRLTVL.

This clone appeared a few times. V usage is TRBV2 and J usage is TRBJ1-5; no clear D. Per the germline V gene, CDR1 is SNHLY and CDR2 is FYNNEI. V lost 5 bases to trimming and J lost 0 bases, with 14 bases between them. The CDR3 has 16 amino acids. The chain's CDR3 is CASSLLGWDSNQPQHF. CDR3 nucleotides: TGTGCCAGCAGTTTACTAGGGTGGGATAGCAATCAGCCCCAGCATTTT.

On this clone: Other nucleotide sequences in the sample specify the same CDR3. This chain uses TRBV3-1 (or the pseudogene TRBV3-2) with TRBJ2-5; D uncertain. The CDR3 consists of 12 residues. Between the trimmed V and J ends, which lost 1 base and 5 bases, there was a span of 5 bases. Germline CDR1 and CDR2: LGHDT and YNNKEL (reference sequence). The CDR3 DNA reads TGTGCCAGCAGCCAAGGAGGCGAGACCCAGTACTTC. Translated: CASSQGGETQYF.

This clone occurred a few times. The rearrangement uses TRBV18 and TRBJ1-2; 7 bases fit TRBD1. The CDR3 consists of 14 residues. V gave up 3 bases and J gave up 7 bases; unmatched junction bases: 8. The germline gives CDR1 KGHSH, CDR2 LQKENI. In nucleotides, the CDR3 is TGTGCCAGCTCACCTGATGGGACAGTTATTGGCTACACCTTC. Translating it yields CASSPDGTVIGYTF.

V usage is TRBV30 and J usage is TRBJ2-5, with 8 bases that match TRBD1. Germline assignment: CDR1 GTSNPN and CDR2 SVGIG (reference sequence). The CDR3 is 12 residues long. The V gene end was trimmed by 5 bases and the J gene end by 4 bases; junction bases not matched to a gene: 3. As DNA, the CDR3 is TGTGCCTGGGGGGACAGGAGAGAGACCCAGTACTTC. Encoded protein: CAWGDRRETQYF. Complete variable domain (other parts from reference TRBV30 and TRBJ2-5): SQTIHQWPATLVQPVGSPLSLECTVEGTSNPNLYWYRQAAGRGLQLLFYSVGIGQISSEVPQNLSASRPQDRQFILSSKKLLLSDSGFYLCAWGDRRETQYFGPGTRLLVL.

The rearrangement uses TRBV7-6 and TRBJ2-7, with D perhaps matching TRBD2 (5 bases). CDR3 length: 15 amino acids. The V gene's germline CDR1 is SGHVS and CDR2 FNYEAQ. Deletions cut 3 bases from V and 8 bases from J, with 20 bases between. The CDR3 spells CASSLDDGGFPKQYF. In nucleotides, the CDR3 is TGTGCCAGCAGCTTGGACGACGGCGGGTTTCCGAAGCAGTACTTC. Together with reference TRBV7-6 and TRBJ2-7, the CDR3 gives the full variable domain: GAGVSQSPRYKVTKRGQDVALRCDPISGHVSLYWYRQALGQGPEFLTYFNYEAQQDKSGLPNDRFSAERPEGSISTLTIQRTEQRDSAMYRCASSLDDGGFPKQYFGPGTRLTVT.

The rearrangement joins TRBV14 to TRBJ1-2; a weak D match, TRBD1 (6 bases). V was trimmed by 1 base and J by 7 bases, leaving 16 bases between them. The CDR3 consists of 15 residues. CDR1 and CDR2 (germline): SGHDN, FVKESK. CDR3 nucleotide sequence: TGTGCCAGCAGCCAAGGATCGGGGCGCAGGGGTGGCTACACCTTC. Translating gives CASSQGSGRRGGYTF.

V is TRBV28 and J is TRBJ2-7; unclear D gene. The CDR3 contains 14 residues. Trimming removed 2 bases at V and 2 bases at J, with 10 bases between. Per the germline V gene, CDR1 is MDHEN and CDR2 is SYDVKM. CDR3 in amino acids: CASSLTFKAYEQYF. The CDR3 nucleotides read TGTGCCAGCAGTTTAACTTTCAAAGCCTACGAGCAGTACTTC.

The rearrangement links TRBV6-5 to TRBJ2-7, with D uncertain. CDR3 length: 13 residues. In germline, CDR1 is MNHEY, CDR2 SVGAGI. Trimming removed 8 bases from V and 2 bases from J, with 13 bases in between. As DNA, the CDR3 is TGTGCCAGCCATGAGGCGGAAACCTACGAGCAGTACTTC. Its protein is CASHEAETYEQYF.

The chain combines TRBV20-1 with TRBJ2-7; TRBD1 might be the D (6 bases). The V gene's germline CDR1 is DFQATT and CDR2 SNEGSKA (reference sequence). V was trimmed by 3 bases and J by 1 base, leaving 16 bases between them. This CDR3 region has 15 residues. The CDR3 protein is CSASPSTGLSYEQYF. CDR3 nucleotide sequence: TGCAGTGCTAGTCCTAGTACAGGGTTATCCTACGAGCAGTACTTC.

This sequence joins TRBV5-1 and TRBJ2-1, with 7 bases aligning to TRBD1. Germline V CDR1 and CDR2: SGHRS, YFSETQ. The CDR3 length is 13 residues. Unmatched junction bases numbered 3, after V lost 2 bases and J lost 7 bases. The CDR3 sequence: CASSFDRANEQFF. CDR3 nucleotides: TGCGCCAGCAGCTTTGACAGGGCGAATGAGCAGTTCTTC.

The CDR3 DNA reads as TGTGCCAGCTCACCGGACAGGGGAGAGACCCAGTACTTC. As protein: CASSPDRGETQYF. This sequence joins TRBV18 and TRBJ2-5; 9 bases line up with TRBD1. This CDR3 is built from 13 residues. Germline V gene sequence: CDR1 KGHSH, CDR2 LQKENI. V was pared by 3 bases and J by 4 bases, with 0 bases of the junction left unmatched.

The chain carries TRBV24-1 and TRBJ1-1; D is undetermined. The germline V gene encodes CDR1 KGHDR and CDR2 SFDVKD. CDR3 size: 13 residues. V was shortened by 0 bases and J by 6 bases, with 7 bases between the two germline ends. The DNA for the CDR3 is TGTGCCACCAGTGATTTGGGAGCGGCTGAAGCTTTCTTT. Translation gives CATSDLGAAEAFF.

The V call is TRBV19, the J call TRBJ1-5; no reliable D call. The germline gives CDR1 LNHDA, CDR2 SQIVND (reference sequence). This CDR3 region has 13 residues. Trimming pared 1 base from V and 9 bases from J, leaving 10 bases between. The CDR3 here is CASSIGLDRPQHF. The CDR3 nucleotides are TGTGCCAGTAGTATAGGACTGGATCGGCCCCAGCATTTT.

Only a few counts were recorded for this clone. The gene calls are TRBV19 and TRBJ1-2; 12 nucleotides agree with TRBD1. Germline V CDR1 and CDR2: LNHDA, SQIVND (reference sequence). This CDR3 is built from 18 residues. Trimming cost V 5 bases and J 2 bases; bases outside gene matches: 12. The CDR3 coding sequence is TGTGCCAGTAGTCTTATGGGACAGGGGGCGCTCGGCAACTATGGCTACACCTTC. Translation: CASSLMGQGALGNYGYTF.

The chain combines TRBV5-1 with TRBJ2-1, with TRBD2 matching 12 bases. The V gene's germline CDR1 is SGHRS and CDR2 YFSETQ. This CDR3 region has 13 residues. Losses at the gene ends were 4 bases for V and 10 bases for J; bases not matched to a gene: 3. The CDR3 protein is CASSAGTSGEQFF. For the CDR3, the DNA is TGCGCCAGCAGCGCCGGGACTAGCGGGGAGCAGTTCTTC.

DNA of the CDR3: TGTGCCAGCATGCCCAGGGCTAGACCTAACTATGGCTACACCTTC. Translation: CASMPRARPNYGYTF. The chain joins TRBV6-5 to TRBJ1-2; weak D call: TRBD1 (5 bases). CDR3 size: 15 residues. Trimming removed 7 bases from V and 0 bases from J, with 15 bases in between. Germline values: CDR1 MNHEY, CDR2 SVGAGI.

The rearrangement uses TRBV5-1 and TRBJ2-1; D uncertain. The CDR3 is 13 amino acids. Trimming stripped 6 bases from V and 4 bases from J, with 11 bases between. From germline, CDR1 is SGHRS and CDR2 YFSETQ. The CDR3 loop is CASNAQTYNEQFF. The CDR3 nucleotides read TGCGCCAGCAATGCACAGACATACAATGAGCAGTTCTTC.

The chain has TRBV29-1 and TRBJ1-4; 11 nucleotides agree with TRBD1. This CDR3 is built from 17 residues. From germline, CDR1 is SQVTM and CDR2 ANQGSEA. V lost 7 bases to trimming and J lost 6 bases; unmatched junction nucleotides: 16. The CDR3 sequence: CSAALRTGGGVHEKLFF. CDR3 nucleotides: TGCAGCGCCGCGTTGAGGACAGGGGGCGGCGTGCATGAAAAACTGTTTTTT.

The chain links TRBV5-1 to TRBJ2-3; D gene uncertain. Germline-derived CDR1 and CDR2 are SGHRS and YFSETQ. V shed 2 bases and J shed 1 base, with 11 bases lying between them. The CDR3 length is 15 residues. CDR3 residues: CASSLEPQGTDTQYF. CDR3 nucleotides: TGCGCCAGCAGCTTAGAACCCCAGGGCACAGATACGCAGTATTTT.

This chain links TRBV10-3 with TRBJ2-7; 7 bases align to TRBD2. Trimming took 10 bases from V and 2 from J; bases not matched to a gene: 5. The CDR3 runs 12 residues. Germline CDR1 reads ENHRY; CDR2 reads SYGVKD. CDR3 region: CATGGATYEQYF. CDR3 nucleotide sequence: TGTGCCACGGGAGGAGCAACCTACGAGCAGTACTTC.

V gene TRBV2 combines with J gene TRBJ1-5, with TRBD1 as a possible D gene (5 bases). Trimming cost V 2 bases and J 0 bases, with 11 bases left between them. The CDR3 is made up of 16 amino acids. Germline lookup yields CDR1 SNHLY and CDR2 FYNNEI. The CDR3 nucleotides are TGTGCCAGCAGTGAACATAGGGGCTATAGCAATCAGCCCCAGCATTTT. It is translated as CASSEHRGYSNQPQHF.

This clone appeared a single time. This chain links TRBV18 with TRBJ1-2, with 7 nucleotides matching TRBD1. Germline CDR1 KGHSH, CDR2 LQKENI. The V gene end was trimmed by 6 bases and the J gene end by 8 bases; junction bases not matched to a gene: 6. The CDR3 spans 12 residues. CDR3 in DNA: TGTGCCAGCTCCCTTGACAGGGACGGCTACACCTTC. Its translation: CASSLDRDGYTF.

The V and J genes are TRBV28 and TRBJ1-2; 10 bases fit TRBD1. V trimming: 5 bases; J trimming: 2 bases; junction bases outside the gene matches: 8. CDR3 length equals 16 residues. Germline assignment: CDR1 MDHEN and CDR2 SYDVKM. The CDR3 loop reads CASSAPGTGVNYGYTF. In nucleotides, the CDR3 is TGTGCCAGCAGTGCACCCGGGACAGGGGTCAACTATGGCTACACCTTC.

This chain connects TRBV5-1 to TRBJ1-5, with no clear D. The V end was cut by 3 bases, the J end by 4 bases, with 11 bases between. The CDR3 has 14 residues. In germline, CDR1 is SGHRS, CDR2 YFSETQ. The CDR3 sequence is CASSSTLPNQPQHF. The CDR3 DNA sequence: TGCGCCAGCAGCTCCACCCTACCGAATCAGCCCCAGCATTTT.

This sequence joins TRBV5-6 and TRBJ1-4, with D perhaps matching TRBD1 (6 bases). The CDR3 consists of 13 residues. V was pared by 5 bases and J by 7 bases, with 12 bases between. Germline CDR1 is SGHDT and CDR2 is YYEEEE. The CDR3 region has the DNA TGTGCCAGCAGTGATGAGGACAGTGAAAAACTGTTTTTT. Encoded protein: CASSDEDSEKLFF.